This paragraph covers one TCR beta chain sequence. Per the study methods: How many nucleated cells were present was estimated from reference gene primer amplification. The repertoire was sequenced with immunoSEQ multiplex PCR; TCRdb's copy has only in-frame clones and lacks some. D and trimming come from the DNA, and the V and J calls and clone size come from that table. This sample has over 250,000 clones, with 75% to 90% found just once. This entry is derived from a study of blood T cell repertoires in COVID-19. Per the germline V gene, CDR1 is SGHTA and CDR2 is FQGTGA. Trimming removed 2 bases at V and 5 bases at J, with 7 bases between. There are 13 residues in the CDR3.

The V call is TRBV7-3, the J call TRBJ2-1; D is unclear. This clonotype was obtained from a woman in her sixties or seventies with acute or convalescent COVID-19. Sequenced: peripheral blood. CDR3 in amino acids: CASSLGRNNEQFF. CDR3 nucleotides: TGTGCCAGCAGCTTAGGTAGAAACAATGAGCAGTTCTTC.